Listed below are T cell receptor beta chains from one sample, sequenced in a study of OX40 agonist ivuxolimab in advanced cancers. TCRdb's copy holds only in-frame clones and misses some; the assay was immunoSEQ multiplex PCR. Of just under 75,000 clones in the sample, 80% to 95% were seen once. This specimen was CD4+ or CD8+ T cells sorted from blood, taken in a trial of the OX40 agonist ivuxolimab. The receptors come from an adult with an advanced solid tumor such as melanoma, head and neck, liver or kidney cancer. Each CDR3 is given with its conserved first and last residue. A D gene is named only where the DNA matches it firmly. The size entry is marked missing in some rows and otherwise reads once, few, many or a size class.

clone_size j_call d_call v_call cdr3_aa cdr3_nt
. TRBJ2-2 . TRBV27 CASRSAWFRDVIAGELFF TGTGCCAGCAGATCAGCATGGTTTCGGGATGTAATCGCCGGGGAGCTGTTTTTT
. TRBJ2-7 . TRBV6-5 CASSELPYEQYF TGTGCCAGCAGTGAACTCCCGTACGAGCAGTACTTC
. TRBJ2-5 . TRBV7-2 CASSPTGAVETQYF TGTGCCAGCAGCCCCACGGGGGCCGTGGAGACCCAGTACTTC
. TRBJ2-1 . TRBV18 CASSPLVGYNEQFF TGTGCCAGCTCACCACTCGTGGGGTACAATGAGCAGTTCTTC
. TRBJ1-5 TRBD1 TRBV9 CASSAGTGAYSNQPQHF TGTGCCAGCAGCGCCGGGACAGGAGCTTATAGCAATCAGCCCCAGCATTTT
. TRBJ2-7 . TRBV11-2 CASSPQPSGGSKYF TGTGCCAGCAGCCCTCAACCCTCGGGCGGAAGCAAGTACTTC
. TRBJ2-7 TRBD1 TRBV10-3 CAISGGQSSYEQYF TGTGCCATCAGTGGGGGACAGAGCTCCTACGAGCAGTACTTC
once TRBJ2-7 . TRBV11-1 CASSRTPAHEQYF TGTGCCAGCAGCCGGACACCCGCCCACGAGCAGTACTTC
. TRBJ1-2 . TRBV7-9 CAILLPGVEGYTF TGTGCCATCTTACTCCCAGGGGTTGAAGGCTACACCTTC
. TRBJ2-3 TRBD2 TRBV7-3 CASSTRGRADTQYF TGTGCCAGCAGCACCCGCGGGAGGGCGGATACGCAGTATTTT
. TRBJ1-6 TRBD1 TRBV28 CASSYRGPSSYNSPLHF TGTGCCAGCAGCTACAGGGGGCCTAGCTCCTATAATTCACCCCTCCACTTT
. TRBJ2-1 . TRBV2 CASSEGAGKVGEQFF TGTGCCAGCAGTGAAGGGGCAGGGAAGGTGGGTGAGCAGTTCTTC
. TRBJ1-4 . TRBV6-5 CASTSTGGFNEKLFF TGTGCCAGCACATCAACCGGGGGGTTTAATGAAAAACTGTTTTTT
once TRBJ2-5 TRBD2 TRBV27 CASSGLAGSGETQYF TGTGCCAGCTCAGGACTAGCGGGATCGGGAGAGACCCAGTACTTC
. TRBJ2-2 . TRBV19 CASRSGSANTGELFF TGTGCCAGTAGGAGCGGTTCTGCGAACACCGGGGAGCTGTTTTTT
. TRBJ2-5 . TRBV6-5 CASSPLFGRGETQYF TGTGCCAGCAGTCCCCTCTTCGGGAGAGGGGAGACCCAGTACTTC
. TRBJ2-5 . TRBV6-5 CASSYQGNQYF TGTGCCAGCAGTTACCAGGGTAACCAGTACTTC
few TRBJ2-7 . TRBV11-3 CASSRGSSYEQYF TGTGCCAGCAGCCGGGGGTCGTCCTACGAGCAGTACTTC
once TRBJ2-1 . TRBV6-6 CASSEFRGQFF TGTGCCAGCAGCGAGTTCAGGGGGCAGTTCTTC
. TRBJ2-7 . TRBV28 CASRPAPPLYEQYF TGTGCCAGCAGACCTGCCCCCCCTCTCTACGAGCAGTACTTC
. TRBJ2-1 TRBD2 TRBV4-2 CASSRDRGLADNEQFF TGTGCCAGCAGCCGGGATAGGGGACTAGCGGACAATGAGCAGTTCTTC
. TRBJ2-1 . TRBV5-1 CASSLVAGGNEQFF TGCGCCAGCAGCTTGGTTGCGGGTGGGAATGAGCAGTTCTTC
. TRBJ2-5 TRBD2 TRBV29-1 CSVGGRRETQYF TGCAGCGTGGGGGGGAGGAGGGAGACCCAGTACTTC
. TRBJ1-3 . TRBV5-6 CASNLYSGNTIYF TGTGCCAGCAACCTCTACTCTGGAAACACCATATATTTT
. TRBJ2-2 TRBD1 TRBV11-3 CASTAGGQVTGELFF TGTGCCAGCACCGCAGGAGGACAGGTGACCGGGGAGCTGTTTTTT
. TRBJ1-3 . TRBV5-8 CASSLRALTSGNTIYF TGTGCCAGCAGCCTTCGGGCCCTTACCTCTGGAAACACCATATATTTT
. TRBJ2-7 TRBD2 TRBV4-1 CASRRRGRENDEQYF TGCGCCAGCCGAAGACGCGGGCGGGAGAACGACGAGCAGTACTTC
. TRBJ2-1 . TRBV7-2 CASSSLGHNEQFF TGTGCCAGCAGCTCCCTCGGCCACAATGAGCAGTTCTTC
. TRBJ2-1 . TRBV11-1 CASRASSYNEQFF TGTGCCAGCAGGGCTAGCAGTTACAATGAGCAGTTCTTC
few TRBJ1-5 . TRBV28 CASSFYPPQHF TGTGCCAGCAGTTTTTACCCGCCCCAGCATTTT
. TRBJ2-7 TRBD2 TRBV9 CASSPAGTFYEQYF TGTGCCAGCAGCCCAGCGGGAACGTTCTACGAGCAGTACTTC
. TRBJ1-5 . TRBV7-9 CASSLDSNQPQHF TGTGCCAGCAGCTTGGATAGCAATCAGCCCCAGCATTTT
. TRBJ2-5 . TRBV7-7 CASSPSRGETQYF TGTGCTAGCAGCCCCTCGAGGGGGGAGACCCAGTACTTC
. TRBJ1-4 . TRBV6-1 CASSPMGARGKLFF TGTGCCAGCAGCCCTATGGGGGCAAGGGGAAAACTGTTTTTT
. TRBJ2-7 . TRBV14 CASRITLKGPKNYEQYF TGTGCCAGCAGAATAACACTAAAGGGACCGAAAAACTACGAGCAGTACTTC
. TRBJ2-2 TRBD1 TRBV19 CASRTGGNTGELFF TGTGCCAGTAGGACAGGGGGCAACACCGGGGAGCTGTTTTTT
. TRBJ2-7 . TRBV6-6 CASGGALPSYEQYF TGTGCCAGCGGAGGGGCCCTCCCTTCCTACGAGCAGTACTTC
. TRBJ2-7 TRBD1 TRBV19 CASPLRTGMSYEQYF TGTGCCAGTCCTTTGAGGACAGGGATGTCCTACGAGCAGTACTTC
few TRBJ2-7 TRBD2 TRBV27 CASSLSGRILYEQYF TGTGCCAGCAGTTTGAGCGGGAGAATCCTATACGAGCAGTACTTC
. TRBJ1-4 TRBD1 TRBV11-2 CASSRTGTNEKLFF TGTGCCAGCAGCCGGACAGGTACTAATGAAAAACTGTTTTTT
. TRBJ2-4 . TRBV29-1 CSVEVGWGNIQYF TGCAGCGTTGAAGTGGGTTGGGGGAACATTCAGTACTTC
. TRBJ2-1 TRBD1 TRBV15 CATYLPSGQGSNEQFF TGTGCCACCTACCTCCCCTCGGGACAGGGATCTAATGAGCAGTTCTTC
once TRBJ2-7 . TRBV18 CASSPDSGLDEQYF TGTGCCAGCTCACCAGATTCTGGTTTGGACGAGCAGTACTTC